These 21 T cell receptor beta chains were sequenced from one sample in a study of breast tumors, draining lymph nodes, adjacent tissues. Breast cancer patients provided tissue from their axillary draining lymph nodes. TCRdb called the multiplex PCR reads again in MiXCR, with one record for every CDR3 protein. Of about 180,000 distinct CDR3 sequences in the sample, around a third are singletons; the top ten hold 4.3%. Sequenced sample: axillary lymph node tissue. Receptors originate from a female donor with breast cancer. Some clones in this sample may be carry-over from other donors' samples.

This clonotype occurred many times. The chain links TRBV19 to TRBJ1-3; D is uncertain. Germline CDR1 LNHDA, CDR2 SQIVND (reference sequence). The V end lost 9 bases, the J end lost 0 bases, and 6 bases lay between the germline ends. This CDR3 has 12 residues. DNA of the CDR3: TGTGCCAGCCGTCCCTCTGGAAACACCATATATTTT. Amino acid sequence: CASRPSGNTIYF.

This clonotype appeared many times. A much more abundant neighbour one base away suggests this may be a read error. The CDR3 bases are TGTGCCAGTAGTATGAAGGCCGGGGATTCACCCCCCCACTTT. It encodes CASSMKAGDSPPHF. This sequence joins TRBV19 and TRBJ1-6, with unresolved D. The CDR3 length is 14 residues. Germline V gives CDR1 LNHDA, CDR2 SQIVND (reference sequence). Using reference TRBV19 and TRBJ1-6 for the parts outside the CDR3, the full variable domain is DGGITQSPKYLFRKEGQNVTLSCEQNLNHDAMYWYRQDPGQGLRLIYYSQIVNDFQKGDIAEGYSVSREKKESFPLTVTSAQKNPTAFYLCASSMKAGDSPPHFGNGTRLTVT.

This clonotype was detected many times. The chain is built from TRBV7-9 and TRBJ1-2; D unresolved. Trimming removed 1 base from V and 4 bases from J, with 10 bases in between. Germline CDR1 reads SEHNR; CDR2 reads FQNEAQ (reference sequence). This CDR3 spans 14 amino acids. The CDR3 spells CASSLGVAPYGYTF. In DNA form, the CDR3 reads TGTGCCAGCAGCTTAGGGGTCGCACCCTATGGCTACACCTTC. Variable domain in full (rest from reference TRBV7-9 and TRBJ1-2): DTGVSQNPRHKITKRGQNVTFRCDPISEHNRLYWYRQTLGQGPEFLTYFQNEAQLEKSRLLSDRFSAERPKGSFSTLEIQRTEQGDSAMYLCASSLGVAPYGYTFGSGTRLTVV.

This clonotype was counted between two and nine times. A much larger clonotype is one base distant, so this may be a read error. The V and J genes are TRBV2 and TRBJ1-2; 9 nucleotides align to TRBD1. Per the germline V gene, CDR1 is SNHLY and CDR2 is FYNNEI. This CDR3 has 13 amino acids. The junction had 11 bases not matched to a gene; V was cut back by 11 bases and J by 7 bases. The CDR3 protein is CAGGRGQGRGYTF. The CDR3 region has the DNA TGTGCCGGCGGGCGGGGACAGGGCCGTGGCTACACCTTC. Variable domain in full (rest from reference TRBV2 and TRBJ1-2): EPEVTQTPSHQVTQMGQEVILRCVPISNHLYFYWYRQILGQKVEFLVSFYNNEISEKSEIFDDQFSVERPDGSNFTLKIRSTKLEDSAMYFCAGGRGQGRGYTFGSGTRLTVV.

This clonotype was recorded many times. The V and J genes are TRBV19 and TRBJ2-1, with 9 bases matching TRBD2. The V segment lost 8 bases and the J segment 10 bases; nucleotides outside the gene matches: 9. The CDR3 is made up of 13 amino acids. Per the germline V gene, CDR1 is LNHDA and CDR2 is SQIVND (reference sequence). The CDR3 spells CASGGGRAGEQFF. CDR3 nucleotides: TGTGCCAGTGGCGGCGGGAGGGCAGGGGAGCAGTTCTTC.

The chain combines TRBV29-1 with TRBJ2-1, with TRBD2 matching over 8 bases. V lost 6 bases and J lost 6; bases outside the gene matches: 10. This CDR3 is built from 14 residues. CDR1 SQVTM and CDR2 ANQGSEA come from the germline V gene. Here the CDR3 DNA reads TGCAGCGTAGCGAGCGGGAGTTCGGGCAATGAGCAGTTCTTC. Residues: CSVASGSSGNEQFF.

This chain links TRBV9 with TRBJ1-1; D gene uncertain. The germline CDR1 and CDR2 sequences are SGDLS and YYNGEE. The ends were cut back, 2 bases at V and 7 bases at J, with 9 bases in the middle. The CDR3 loop spans 12 amino acids. The CDR3 DNA follows: TGTGCCAGCAGCGTCGGTGGCCGTGAAGCTTTCTTT. Translated: CASSVGGREAFF.

This clonotype was counted many times. V gene TRBV6-1 combines with J gene TRBJ2-7, with D possibly matching TRBD1 (6 bases). V was cut by 6 bases and J by 0 bases, with 18 bases left in between. Germline-derived CDR1 and CDR2 are MNHNS and SASEGT. This CDR3 region has 16 residues. The CDR3 DNA reads TGTGCCAGCAGGACTTACGGGACACAGTACTCCTACGAGCAGTACTTC. Its protein product is CASRTYGTQYSYEQYF.

In its sample, this clonotype was seen many times. V is TRBV20-1 and J is TRBJ2-7; D not resolved. Per germline, CDR1 DFQATT and CDR2 SNEGSKA (reference sequence). Trimming pared 1 base from V and 4 bases from J, leaving 14 bases between. The CDR3 has 14 residues. In DNA form, the CDR3 reads TGCAGTGCTAGAGGACAACCCGGAGTGTACGAGCAGTACTTC. Translation: CSARGQPGVYEQYF.

The chain couples TRBV2 to TRBJ1-6, with D possibly TRBD1 on 5 matching bases. V shed 6 bases and J shed 6 bases, with 9 bases lying between them. CDR3 length equals 13 residues. Germline V lookup: CDR1 SNHLY, CDR2 FYNNEI. This CDR3 is CASRETVNSPLHF. In nucleotides, the CDR3 is TGTGCCAGCAGGGAGACAGTTAATTCACCCCTCCACTTT.

This clonotype was counted many times. The V gene is TRBV18, the J gene TRBJ2-7, with 7 bases lining up with TRBD1. The CDR3 has 15 residues. Germline CDR1 is KGHSH and CDR2 is LQKENI. The V segment lost 4 bases and the J segment 1 base; nucleotides outside the gene matches: 7. The CDR3 protein is CASSRGQTGSYEQYF. The CDR3 coding sequence is TGTGCCAGCTCACGTGGCCAGACAGGGTCCTACGAGCAGTACTTC. Looking up the rest from reference TRBV18 and TRBJ2-7 gives the full variable domain: NAGVMQNPRHLVRRRGQEARLRCSPMKGHSHVYWYRQLPEEGLKFMVYLQKENIIDESGMPKERFSAEFPKEGPSILRIQQVVRGDSAAYFCASSRGQTGSYEQYFGPGTRLTVT.

Many counts were recorded for this clonotype. The genes are TRBV18 and TRBJ1-3, with D possibly matching TRBD1 (6 bases). Germline V CDR1 and CDR2: KGHSH, LQKENI. The CDR3 spans 16 residues. Trimming pared 3 bases from V and 3 bases from J, leaving 15 bases between. This chain's CDR3 is CASSPRGRQIGNTIYF. The DNA of the CDR3 is TGTGCCAGCTCACCCAGGGGACGGCAGATTGGAAACACCATATATTTT.

This clonotype was recorded many times. The rearrangement joins TRBV20-1 to TRBJ2-7, with 8 bases aligning to TRBD2. The germline V gene has CDR1 DFQATT and CDR2 SNEGSKA (reference sequence). The length of the CDR3 is 17 residues. V gave up 1 base and J gave up 0 bases; unmatched junction bases: 11. CDR3 sequence: CSARGGSGGFSSYEQYF. The CDR3 DNA is TGCAGTGCTAGAGGGGGAAGCGGGGGCTTCAGCTCCTACGAGCAGTACTTC.

This clonotype has ten or more counts. The J gene is TRBJ2-3, the V gene TRBV6-6, with D possibly being TRBD1 or TRBD2 (7 bases each). This CDR3 comprises 14 residues. CDR1 is MNHNY and CDR2 is SVGAGI in the germline V gene (reference sequence). V was cut by 8 bases and J by 6 bases, with 18 bases left in between. The CDR3 loop reads CASGKDREGDTQYF. The CDR3 bases are TGTGCCAGCGGAAAAGACAGGGAGGGGGATACGCAGTATTTT.

As regards this clonotype: This sequence may be a read error, since a much larger clone differs from it by one base. This chain links TRBV12-3 or TRBV12-4 with TRBJ2-1; 9 bases agree with TRBD2. V lost 6 bases, J lost 10 bases, and 13 bases stayed unmatched. CDR3 length equals 15 residues. CDR3 sequence reads: CASSFDSGGRREQFF. In nucleotides, the CDR3 is TGTGCCAGCAGCTTCGATAGCGGGGGACGCCGGGAGCAGTTCTTC.

Comment on this clonotype: The missing conserved phenylalanine or tryptophan at the end of this CDR3 makes a read error likely. The V call is TRBV7-3, the J call TRBJ2-1, with 8 bases fitting TRBD1. CDR1 and CDR2 from the germline V gene are SGHTA and FQGTGA. The CDR3 loop spans 14 amino acids. CDR3 amino acids: CASSPDRAYSEQFL. For the CDR3, the DNA is TGTGCCAGCAGCCCGGACAGGGCCTACAGTGAGCAGTTCCTC.

Ten or more counts support this clonotype. The V and J genes are TRBV14 and TRBJ2-5; 8 bases are shared with TRBD1. Germline values: CDR1 SGHDN, CDR2 FVKESK. Unmatched junction bases numbered 4, after V lost 1 base and J lost 3 bases. The CDR3 covers 15 residues. The CDR3 DNA reads TGTGCCAGCAGCCAAGGGTGGACAGGGAAAGAGACCCAGTACTTC. Translating it yields CASSQGWTGKETQYF.

This clonotype was counted at least ten times. The chain is built from TRBV5-4 and TRBJ2-5; 7 bases align to TRBD2. Germline V gene lookup returns CDR1 SGHNT and CDR2 YYREEE (reference sequence). Trimming took 5 bases from V and 4 from J; bases not matched to a gene: 5. The CDR3 runs 13 residues. CDR3 in DNA: TGTGCCAGCAGGCGGTGGGAGGGAGAGACCCAGTACTTC. The encoded protein is CASRRWEGETQYF.

J is TRBJ1-1 and V is TRBV15; D is perhaps TRBD1 (5 bases). This CDR3 comprises 14 residues. Trimming cost V 3 bases and J 5 bases, with 13 bases left between them. CDR1 LNHNV and CDR2 YYDKDF come from the germline V gene (reference sequence). For the CDR3, the DNA is TGTGCCACCAGCAGGGCGGGACGGTCGACTGAAGCTTTCTTT. Its protein is CATSRAGRSTEAFF.

This chain joins TRBV4-2 and TRBJ1-1; D is uncertain. Trimming took off 4 bases at V and 6 bases at J, with 15 bases between the two ends. The CDR3 is 14 amino acids. CDR1 and CDR2 from the germline V gene are LGHNA and YNFKEQ. The CDR3 loop is CASSPGLGSAEAFF. As DNA, the CDR3 is TGTGCCAGCAGCCCTGGTCTGGGGAGCGCTGAAGCTTTCTTT.

This clonotype was recorded many times. The V call is TRBV6-5, the J call TRBJ1-4; TRBD1 agrees at 7 bases. CDR1 is MNHEY, CDR2 SVGAGI, per germline. Germline trimming cut 6 bases from V and 5 bases from J; bases unmatched to any gene: 9. The CDR3 is 15 residues long. The CDR3 loop reads CASRKRGTVNEKLFF. CDR3 DNA: TGTGCCAGCAGAAAGCGGGGGACAGTAAATGAAAAACTGTTTTTT.